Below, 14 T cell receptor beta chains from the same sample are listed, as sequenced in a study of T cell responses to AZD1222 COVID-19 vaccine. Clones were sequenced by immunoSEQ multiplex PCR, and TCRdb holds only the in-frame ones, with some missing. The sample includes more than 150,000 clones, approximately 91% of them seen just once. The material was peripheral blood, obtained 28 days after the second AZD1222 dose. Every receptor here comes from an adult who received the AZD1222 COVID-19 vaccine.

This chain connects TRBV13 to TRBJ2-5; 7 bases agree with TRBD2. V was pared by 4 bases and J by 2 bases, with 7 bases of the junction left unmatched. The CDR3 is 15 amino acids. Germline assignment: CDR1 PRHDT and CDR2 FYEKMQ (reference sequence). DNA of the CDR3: TGTGCCAGCAGCTACCTAGCGGCCCCTCAAGAGACCCAGTACTTC. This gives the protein CASSYLAAPQETQYF.

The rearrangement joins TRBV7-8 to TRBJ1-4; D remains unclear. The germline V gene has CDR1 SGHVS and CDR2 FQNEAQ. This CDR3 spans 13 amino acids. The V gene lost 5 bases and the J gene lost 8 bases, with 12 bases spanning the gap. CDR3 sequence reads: CASSTLLGEKLFF. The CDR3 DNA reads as TGTGCCAGCAGCACCTTGTTGGGGGAAAAACTGTTTTTT.

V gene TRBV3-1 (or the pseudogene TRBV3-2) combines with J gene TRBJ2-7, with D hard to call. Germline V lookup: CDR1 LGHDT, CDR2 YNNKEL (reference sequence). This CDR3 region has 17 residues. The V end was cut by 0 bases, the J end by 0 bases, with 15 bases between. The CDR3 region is CASSQDLSRDVSYEQYF. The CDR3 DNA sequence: TGTGCCAGCAGCCAAGATTTAAGTCGTGACGTCTCCTACGAGCAGTACTTC.

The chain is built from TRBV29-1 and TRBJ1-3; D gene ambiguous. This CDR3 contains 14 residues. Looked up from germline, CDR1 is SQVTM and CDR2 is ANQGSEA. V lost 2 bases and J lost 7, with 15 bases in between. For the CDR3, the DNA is TGCAGCGTTGAACGGGGTTGGCAGAGTAACACCATATATTTT. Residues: CSVERGWQSNTIYF. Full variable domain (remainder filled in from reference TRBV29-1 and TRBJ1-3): SAVISQKPSRDICQRGTSLTIQCQVDSQVTMMFWYRQQPGQSLTLIATANQGSEATYESGFVIDKFPISRPNLTFSTLTVSNMSPEDSSIYLCSVERGWQSNTIYFGEGSWLTVV.

CDR3 DNA sequence: TGCAGCGTTGAGCCGGGACCCGGTCAGCCCCAGCATTTT. As protein: CSVEPGPGQPQHF. The chain couples TRBV29-1 to TRBJ1-5; TRBD1 might be the D (5 bases). V gave up 3 bases and J gave up 6 bases, with 12 bases separating them. The CDR3 covers 13 residues. Germline lookup yields CDR1 SQVTM and CDR2 ANQGSEA.

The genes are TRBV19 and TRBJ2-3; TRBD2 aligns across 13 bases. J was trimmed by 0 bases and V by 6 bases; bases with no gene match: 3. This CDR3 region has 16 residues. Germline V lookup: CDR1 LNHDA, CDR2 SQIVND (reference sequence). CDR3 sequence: CASRLAGGSSTDTQYF. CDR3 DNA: TGTGCCAGTAGACTAGCGGGGGGGTCTAGCACAGATACGCAGTATTTT.

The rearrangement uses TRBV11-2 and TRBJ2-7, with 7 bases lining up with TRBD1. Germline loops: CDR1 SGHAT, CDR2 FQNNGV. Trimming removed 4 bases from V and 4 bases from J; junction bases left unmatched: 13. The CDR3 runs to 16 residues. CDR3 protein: CASSSRKGAGVYEQYF. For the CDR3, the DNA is TGTGCCAGCAGCTCACGTAAGGGGGCAGGGGTTTACGAGCAGTACTTC.

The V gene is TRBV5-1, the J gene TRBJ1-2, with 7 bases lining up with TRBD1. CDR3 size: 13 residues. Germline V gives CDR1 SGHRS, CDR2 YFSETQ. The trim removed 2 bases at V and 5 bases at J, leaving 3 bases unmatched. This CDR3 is CASSFQTGYGYTF. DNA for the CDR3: TGCGCCAGCAGCTTCCAGACAGGGTATGGCTACACCTTC.

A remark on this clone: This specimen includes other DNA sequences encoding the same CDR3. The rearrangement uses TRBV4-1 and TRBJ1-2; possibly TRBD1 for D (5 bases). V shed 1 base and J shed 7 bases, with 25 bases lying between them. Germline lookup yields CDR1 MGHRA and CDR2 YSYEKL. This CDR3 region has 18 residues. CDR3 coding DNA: TGCGCCAGCAGCCAAGTTATCCCCGAGCGGGCGGGCGGGGGTGGCTACACCTTC. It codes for CASSQVIPERAGGGGYTF.

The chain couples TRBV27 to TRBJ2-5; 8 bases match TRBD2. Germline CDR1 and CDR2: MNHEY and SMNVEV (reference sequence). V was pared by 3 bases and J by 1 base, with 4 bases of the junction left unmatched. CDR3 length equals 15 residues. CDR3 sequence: CASSFLTSAQETQYF. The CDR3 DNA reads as TGTGCCAGCAGTTTTCTGACTAGCGCCCAAGAGACCCAGTACTTC.

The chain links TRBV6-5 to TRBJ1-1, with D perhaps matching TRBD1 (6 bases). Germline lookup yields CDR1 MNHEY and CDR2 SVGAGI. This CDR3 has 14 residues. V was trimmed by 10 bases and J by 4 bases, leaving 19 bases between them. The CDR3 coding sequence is TGTGCCACAAACCCCCAGGGGATGGGCACTGAAGCTTTCTTT. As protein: CATNPQGMGTEAFF.

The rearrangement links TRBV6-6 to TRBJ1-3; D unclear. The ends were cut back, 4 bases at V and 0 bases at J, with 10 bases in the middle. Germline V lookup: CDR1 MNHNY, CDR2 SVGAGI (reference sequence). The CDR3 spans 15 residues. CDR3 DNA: TGTGCCAGCAGTTCCCCTTCTAACTCTGGAAACACCATATATTTT. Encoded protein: CASSSPSNSGNTIYF.

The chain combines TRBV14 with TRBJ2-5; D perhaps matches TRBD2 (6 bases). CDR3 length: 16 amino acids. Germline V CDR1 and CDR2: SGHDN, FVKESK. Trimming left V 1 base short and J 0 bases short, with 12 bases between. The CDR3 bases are TGTGCCAGCAGCCAAGCCTCGGGACTCCACCAAGAGACCCAGTACTTC. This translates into CASSQASGLHQETQYF.

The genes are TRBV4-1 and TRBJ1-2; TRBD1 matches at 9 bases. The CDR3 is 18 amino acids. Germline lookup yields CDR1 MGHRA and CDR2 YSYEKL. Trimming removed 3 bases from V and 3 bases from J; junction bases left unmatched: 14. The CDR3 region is CASSQVFRDRETYYGYTF. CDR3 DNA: TGCGCCAGCAGCCAGGTTTTTCGGGACAGGGAAACTTACTATGGCTACACCTTC.